This T cell receptor beta chain was identified during a study of CD8 T cells in ankylosing spondylitis. The study, taken as a whole, reports: The clones that were linked to disease were reported to be significantly enriched in matched synovial fluid samples from ankylosing spondylitis patients. For ankylosing spondylitis blood, a TCR beta motif of fewer than 10 highly homologous variants appeared characteristic.

Germline values: CDR1 SQVTM, CDR2 ANQGSEA. With 7 bases removed from V and 6 bases from J, the gap between germline ends came to 13 bases. The CDR3 is 12 residues long. The TCR beta libraries were generated through quantitative 5'-RACE incorporating molecular barcodes. TCRdb analysed the 5' RACE reads with MiXCR anew, one entry per CDR3 protein. The sample yields 700,000 to 850,000 distinct CDR3 sequences, about 11% seen once. This clonotype was recorded at least ten times. What it binds is not known. The source is a male donor with ankylosing spondylitis. The material sequenced was blood, either unsorted or a sorted T cell fraction (not recorded which). The gene calls are TRBV29-1 and TRBJ1-5, with D maybe TRBD1 (6 bases). CDR3 sequence: CSARGNGQPQHF. Written as DNA, the CDR3 is TGCAGCGCCAGGGGCAATGGTCAGCCCCAGCATTTT.